These 11 T cell receptor beta chains were all obtained from the same sample, sequenced in a study of blood T cells in healthy people across ages. A sample-barcoded 5' primer and a J-beta primer mix were used in a second PCR of roughly 6 to 11 cycles. TCRdb reprocessed the 5' RACE reads with MiXCR, giving one entry per CDR3 protein. The sample includes fewer than 1 million distinct CDR3 sequences, around 43% seen only once; the top ten take approximately 20%. Sequencing input: blood. The receptors shown here come from a man aged 55 to 70 in good health.

This clonotype has a count of ten or more. The rearrangement joins TRBV12-3 or TRBV12-4 to TRBJ2-1, with 10 nucleotides matching TRBD2. The CDR3 totals 11 residues. V shed 8 bases and J 12 bases; nucleotides not matched to a gene: 4. For the CDR3, the DNA is TGTGCCAGCGGACTAGCGGCCGGGCAGTTCTTC. Translation: CASGLAAGQFF.

The table lists this clonotype with a count of one. The chain combines TRBV28 with TRBJ2-3, with TRBD1 matching 7 bases. V dropped 6 bases and J dropped 2; count of bases not matched to a gene: 8. This CDR3 comprises 15 residues. Germline CDR1 and CDR2: MDHEN and SYDVKM. Here the CDR3 DNA reads TGTGCCAGCAGGGAAGGGGGCCTATCCACAGATACGCAGTATTTT. This sequence encodes CASREGGLSTDTQYF.

There are a few counts of this clonotype. The chain carries TRBV7-3 and TRBJ2-7, with a weak D call TRBD2 (6 bases). CDR3 length: 14 amino acids. V was cut by 5 bases and J by 5 bases, with 16 bases left in between. Germline CDR1 and CDR2: SGHTA and FQGTGA. CDR3 DNA: TGTGCCAGCAGCCCGGGGGACCGTCCCCACGAGCAGTACTTC. Its protein is CASSPGDRPHEQYF. Using reference TRBV7-3 and TRBJ2-7 for the parts outside the CDR3, the full variable domain is GAGVSQTPSNKVTEKGKYVELRCDPISGHTALYWYRQSLGQGPEFLIYFQGTGAADDSGLPNDRFFAVRPEGSVSTLKIQRTERGDSAVYLCASSPGDRPHEQYFGPGTRLTVT.

V and J are TRBV12-3 or TRBV12-4 and TRBJ1-5; D gene uncertain. This CDR3 comprises 12 residues. V lost 3 bases and J 6 bases, leaving 6 bases between the germline ends. CDR3 in DNA: TGTGCCAGCAGTTTGAGGGCTCAGCCCCAGCATTTT. Its translation: CASSLRAQPQHF.

This clonotype was counted between two and nine times. V gene TRBV5-1 combines with J gene TRBJ2-5, with D possibly TRBD2 on 6 matching bases. Trimming took off 0 bases at V and 0 bases at J, with 9 bases between the two ends. This CDR3 is 15 amino acids long. Germline CDR1 is SGHRS and CDR2 is YFSETQ. The CDR3 region has the DNA TGCGCCAGCAGCTTGGCGGGGAGGAACCAAGAGACCCAGTACTTC. It is translated as CASSLAGRNQETQYF.

There are a few counts of this clonotype. The V and J genes are TRBV29-1 and TRBJ2-3; TRBD2 matches at 15 bases. Germline values: CDR1 SQVTM, CDR2 ANQGSEA. Trimming took 6 bases from V and 1 from J; bases not matched to a gene: 11. The CDR3 has 18 residues. CDR3 protein: CSVSLGTSGGIGTDTQYF. In nucleotides, the CDR3 is TGCAGCGTAAGCCTCGGGACTAGCGGGGGGATTGGCACAGATACGCAGTATTTT.

This clonotype was recorded many times. The V gene is TRBV7-9, the J gene TRBJ2-1; the D gene is possibly TRBD1 (5 bases). Germline V lookup: CDR1 SEHNR, CDR2 FQNEAQ (reference sequence). The CDR3 is made up of 15 amino acids. Trimming stripped 1 base from V and 3 bases from J, with 10 bases between. The chain's CDR3 is CASSLDQGSYNEQFF. For the CDR3, the DNA is TGTGCCAGCAGCTTAGATCAGGGAAGCTACAATGAGCAGTTCTTC.

The rearrangement links TRBV7-2 to TRBJ2-5, with 15 bases identical to TRBD2. The CDR3 has 17 amino acids. The V gene end was trimmed by 5 bases and the J gene end by 2 bases; junction bases not matched to a gene: 6. Germline CDR1 SGHTA, CDR2 FQGNSA. CDR3 in amino acids: CASSRTSGGAGQETQYF. The CDR3 DNA is TGTGCCAGCAGCCGGACTAGCGGGGGGGCGGGGCAAGAGACCCAGTACTTC.

A single count supports this clonotype. This chain links TRBV7-8 with TRBJ1-2; 7 nucleotides align to TRBD1. The CDR3 loop spans 13 amino acids. In germline, CDR1 is SGHVS, CDR2 FQNEAQ. The V gene end was trimmed by 5 bases and the J gene end by 7 bases; junction bases not matched to a gene: 7. This CDR3 reads CASSLDRAAGYTF. CDR3 nucleotide sequence: TGTGCCAGCAGCCTCGACAGGGCCGCTGGCTACACCTTC.

J is TRBJ1-1 and V is TRBV12-3 or TRBV12-4, with D perhaps TRBD1 (5 bases). Trimming removed 4 bases from V and 5 bases from J, with 14 bases in between. The CDR3 runs 14 residues. The CDR3 spells CASSSQGMRTEAFF. CDR3 nucleotides: TGTGCCAGCAGTTCGCAGGGCATGCGGACTGAAGCTTTCTTT.

This clonotype appeared a few times. The chain combines TRBV7-2 with TRBJ2-3; D is uncertain. Trimming cost V 7 bases and J 6 bases, with 14 bases left between them. The V gene's germline CDR1 is SGHTA and CDR2 FQGNSA. The CDR3 is 13 residues long. CDR3 DNA: TGTGCCAGCACCTCAGGTGGCGCGGATACGCAGTATTTT. Translated: CASTSGGADTQYF.